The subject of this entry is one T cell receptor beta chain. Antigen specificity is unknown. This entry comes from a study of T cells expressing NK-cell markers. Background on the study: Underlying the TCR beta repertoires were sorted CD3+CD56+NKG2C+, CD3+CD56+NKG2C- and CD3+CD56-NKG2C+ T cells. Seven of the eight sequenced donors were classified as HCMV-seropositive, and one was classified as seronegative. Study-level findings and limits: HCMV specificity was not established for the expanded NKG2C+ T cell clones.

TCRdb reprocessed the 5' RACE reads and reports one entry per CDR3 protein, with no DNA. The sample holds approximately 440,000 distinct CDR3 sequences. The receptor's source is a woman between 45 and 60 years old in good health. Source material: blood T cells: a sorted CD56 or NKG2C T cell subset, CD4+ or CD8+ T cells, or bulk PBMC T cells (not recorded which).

CDR3 residues: CSARAGGEKLFF. The V gene is TRBV20-1, the J gene TRBJ1-4; TCRdb's D gene call, TRBD1, goes unchecked for lack of DNA. The CDR3 contains 12 residues. Germline CDR1 DFQATT, CDR2 SNEGSKA (reference sequence).